A single T cell receptor beta chain is shown here with its context. The data originate from a study of T cell responses to AZD1222 COVID-19 vaccine. Produced via immunoSEQ multiplex PCR; TCRdb's table is partial and in-frame only. Here the sample spans 95,000 to 100,000 clones, about 81% being singletons. Sequenced material: peripheral blood, taken 28 days after the second AZD1222 dose. This receptor was identified in an adult who received the AZD1222 COVID-19 vaccine.

DNA for the CDR3: TGTGCCAGCAGCTTAGCTGGCGGGGGGAACACCGGGGAGCTGTTTTTT. It specifies CASSLAGGGNTGELFF. The chain combines TRBV7-2 with TRBJ2-2; the match to TRBD2 covers 7 bases. The CDR3 contains 16 residues. V lost 0 bases to trimming and J lost 1 base; unmatched junction nucleotides: 2. Germline V lookup: CDR1 SGHTA, CDR2 FQGNSA.